These 27 T cell receptor beta chains were all obtained from the same sample, sequenced in a study of T cells in Graves' hyperthyroidism and ophthalmopathy. Amplified regions were TCR beta CDR3 sequences from RNA transcripts. An initial round of RT-PCR targeting the TCR CDR3 relied on the HTBI primer set. MiXCR was run by TCRdb on the multiplex PCR reads, yielding one entry per CDR3 protein. The profile shows about 560,000 distinct CDR3 sequences, 16% of them singletons. The sequencing input was blood. These receptors were obtained from a woman under 30 with Graves' hyperthyroidism.

This clonotype was detected only a few times. This sequence joins TRBV24-1 and TRBJ1-2; D not certain. The germline CDR1 and CDR2 sequences are KGHDR and SFDVKD. The CDR3 extends over 14 amino acids. The germline V and J ends were trimmed by 9 bases and 5 bases, with 18 bases remaining between them. CDR3 protein: CATQPSTSGYGYTF. The CDR3 region has the DNA TGTGCCACCCAACCTTCGACATCTGGGTATGGCTACACCTTC.

This clonotype was detected ten times or more. CDR3 bases: TGTGCCAGCAGTTACTTGGCGGGGGTTCTCACAGATACGCAGTATTTT. Translated, it gives CASSYLAGVLTDTQYF. V and J are TRBV6-5 and TRBJ2-3; 7 bases line up with TRBD2. The CDR3 runs to 16 residues. Trimming cost V 1 base and J 2 bases; bases outside gene matches: 6. The germline gives CDR1 MNHEY, CDR2 SVGAGI.

This clonotype was detected only a few times. The V and J genes are TRBV12-3 or TRBV12-4 and TRBJ2-7; 16 bases fit TRBD2. The CDR3 totals 20 residues. V gave up 0 bases and J gave up 3 bases; unmatched junction bases: 11. In nucleotides, the CDR3 is TGTGCCAGCAGTTTAGCGGGGACTAGCGGGAGGGCTATTTCTTTCTACGAGCAGTACTTC. Amino acids: CASSLAGTSGRAISFYEQYF.

This clonotype was detected only a few times. This rearrangement joins TRBV20-1 to TRBJ2-5, with D possibly TRBD1 on 6 matching bases. CDR1 is DFQATT, CDR2 SNEGSKA, per germline (reference sequence). The CDR3 covers 13 residues. The germline V and J ends were trimmed by 4 bases and 3 bases, with 12 bases remaining between them. The CDR3 is CSANRAGEETQYF. The CDR3 DNA follows: TGCAGTGCTAACCGAGCAGGGGAAGAGACCCAGTACTTC.

This clonotype has a count of ten or more. This chain links TRBV29-1 with TRBJ2-3; TRBD1 agrees at 7 bases. Germline-derived CDR1 and CDR2 are SQVTM and ANQGSEA. The CDR3 runs 13 residues. With 3 bases clipped from V and 4 bases from J, the junction kept 4 bases outside the gene matches. The CDR3 region has the DNA TGCAGCGTTGAGGCAGACAGGGCAGATACGCAGTATTTT. This encodes CSVEADRADTQYF.

This clonotype came up a few times. Here the CDR3 DNA reads TGTGCCAGCTCAAGTGAAGGGAATCAGGGCTCCTACGAGCAGTACTTC. As protein: CASSSEGNQGSYEQYF. The J gene is TRBJ2-7, the V gene TRBV18; weak D call: TRBD1 (5 bases). The CDR3 sequence is 16 residues long. In germline, CDR1 is KGHSH, CDR2 LQKENI. The germline V and J ends were trimmed by 5 bases and 0 bases, with 17 bases remaining between them.

This clonotype was counted ten times or more. V is TRBV2 and J is TRBJ2-1; 7 nucleotides align to TRBD2. The CDR3 loop spans 16 amino acids. J gave up 8 bases and V 7 bases, and 17 bases lay outside the gene matches. The germline V gene encodes CDR1 SNHLY and CDR2 FYNNEI. As DNA, the CDR3 is TGTGCCAGCAAATTCCCGACTAGCAGGCTTTTTTATGAGCAGTTCTTC. Translated: CASKFPTSRLFYEQFF.

This clonotype was counted a few times. The rearrangement joins TRBV28 to TRBJ1-6, with TRBD1 identical over 9 bases. In germline, CDR1 is MDHEN, CDR2 SYDVKM. With 8 bases clipped from V and 2 bases from J, the junction kept 7 bases outside the gene matches. This CDR3 is 16 amino acids long. The CDR3 loop is CASLHGQGTYNSPLHF. The CDR3, as DNA: TGTGCCAGCCTCCACGGACAGGGGACCTATAATTCACCCCTCCACTTT.

Many counts were recorded for this clonotype. The junction shows a germline mismatch at one end, possibly a read error. The gene calls are TRBV20-1 and TRBJ2-3, with D perhaps TRBD1 (5 bases). CDR1 and CDR2 from the germline V gene are DFQATT and SNEGSKA (reference sequence). The CDR3 runs 15 residues. This chain's CDR3 is CSAGDSGVLADTQYF. The CDR3 nucleotides are TGCAGTGCTGGAGACAGTGGGGTCTTGGCAGATACGCAGTATTTT.

This clonotype came up many times. The chain joins TRBV28 to TRBJ2-5, with D unresolved. CDR1 and CDR2 from the germline V gene are MDHEN and SYDVKM. The CDR3 covers 15 residues. Trimming removed 4 bases from V and 4 bases from J, with 16 bases in between. The CDR3 here is CASSSPLPEAETQYF. For the CDR3, the DNA is TGTGCCAGCAGTTCCCCCCTCCCAGAAGCAGAGACCCAGTACTTC.

This chain links TRBV2 with TRBJ2-5; 7 bases match TRBD2. From germline, CDR1 is SNHLY and CDR2 FYNNEI. V lost 11 bases and J lost 2; bases outside the gene matches: 14. This CDR3 is 15 amino acids long. CDR3 region: CAGLGAGARQETQYF. The CDR3 nucleotides are TGTGCCGGCCTTGGGGCGGGAGCTCGGCAAGAGACCCAGTACTTC.

V usage is TRBV7-2 and J usage is TRBJ2-7; TRBD2 is a possible D gene (5 bases). Germline loops: CDR1 SGHTA, CDR2 FQGNSA. V was trimmed by 1 base and J by 2 bases, leaving 12 bases between them. The CDR3 length is 15 residues. This CDR3 reads CASSLGAGGAYEQYF. CDR3 bases: TGTGCCAGCAGCTTAGGGGCAGGAGGCGCCTACGAGCAGTACTTC.

In its sample, this clonotype was seen a few times. This sequence joins TRBV6-2 or TRBV6-3 and TRBJ1-1, with no clear D. The germline V gene has CDR1 MNHEY and CDR2 SVGEGT. The length of the CDR3 is 16 residues. V lost 2 bases to trimming and J lost 3 bases, with 16 bases between them. The CDR3 region is CASSYAPPRRDTEAFF. CDR3 DNA: TGTGCCAGCAGTTACGCTCCTCCCCGGCGGGACACTGAAGCTTTCTTT.

This clonotype has just one count. This chain connects TRBV29-1 to TRBJ2-3; 13 nucleotides agree with TRBD2. Germline assignment: CDR1 SQVTM and CDR2 ANQGSEA. CDR3 size: 14 residues. V was pared by 8 bases and J by 5 bases, with 7 bases of the junction left unmatched. The CDR3 protein is CSTSGRASGDTQYF. Here the CDR3 DNA reads TGCAGCACTAGCGGGAGGGCCTCAGGAGATACGCAGTATTTT.

This clonotype was picked up a small number of times. This chain uses TRBV6-1 with TRBJ1-5; no clear D gene. This CDR3 region has 14 residues. The germline V gene encodes CDR1 MNHNS and CDR2 SASEGT. The V gene lost 6 bases and the J gene lost 9 bases, with 18 bases spanning the gap. This CDR3 is CASSPDSEPGPQHF. The CDR3 coding sequence is TGTGCCAGCAGCCCAGACTCGGAGCCGGGGCCCCAGCATTTT.

This clonotype was detected many times. The chain couples TRBV12-3 or TRBV12-4 to TRBJ1-5, with 8 positions matching TRBD1. The CDR3 has 15 amino acids. The J segment lost 2 bases and the V segment lost 3 bases, leaving 3 bases of the junction unmatched. Here the CDR3 DNA reads TGTGCCAGCAGTTTGGAGACAGGGGGCAATCAGCCCCAGCATTTT. This codes for CASSLETGGNQPQHF.

This sequence joins TRBV5-4 and TRBJ2-1; 11 nucleotides agree with TRBD2. This CDR3 is built from 15 residues. The ends lost 1 base at V and 7 bases at J; junction bases unmatched: 4. The germline gives CDR1 SGHNT, CDR2 YYREEE (reference sequence). CDR3 amino acids: CASSLIAGGGNEQFF. CDR3 bases: TGTGCCAGCAGCTTGATAGCGGGAGGGGGAAATGAGCAGTTCTTC.

The rearrangement uses TRBV4-1 and TRBJ2-7; 9 positions match TRBD1. This CDR3 region has 14 residues. With 3 bases clipped from V and 5 bases from J, the junction kept 5 bases outside the gene matches. Germline lookup yields CDR1 MGHRA and CDR2 YSYEKL. Here the CDR3 DNA reads TGCGCCAGCAGCCATGAAACAGGGGGCGACGAGCAGTACTTC. Translating it yields CASSHETGGDEQYF.

This clonotype was recorded a few times. V gene TRBV6-1 combines with J gene TRBJ1-1; 11 bases align to TRBD1. V shed 7 bases and J 10 bases; nucleotides not matched to a gene: 14. Germline V CDR1 and CDR2: MNHNS, SASEGT. CDR3 size: 15 residues. The CDR3, as DNA: TGTGCCAGCAACCCCGCGGGGACAGGGGGACTGGGAGCTTTCTTT. Amino acids: CASNPAGTGGLGAFF.

This sequence joins TRBV10-3 and TRBJ2-1, with 7 positions matching TRBD2. Germline CDR1 is ENHRY and CDR2 is SYGVKD. V lost 4 bases to trimming and J lost 9 bases; unmatched junction nucleotides: 6. The CDR3 loop spans 13 amino acids. The CDR3 loop reads CAISGGGPGEQFF. In DNA, the CDR3 is TGTGCCATCAGTGGGGGGGGACCTGGTGAGCAGTTCTTC.

This clonotype was picked up many times. V usage is TRBV10-3 and J usage is TRBJ2-5; 9 nucleotides line up with TRBD1. CDR3 size: 15 residues. From germline, CDR1 is ENHRY and CDR2 SYGVKD. V was pared by 6 bases and J by 1 base, with 6 bases of the junction left unmatched. Here the CDR3 DNA reads TGTGCCATCAGCCGCCGGGACAGGGTCCAAGAGACCCAGTACTTC. Translated: CAISRRDRVQETQYF.

The rearrangement links TRBV6-1 to TRBJ2-7; 13 bases align to TRBD2. The CDR3 is made up of 18 amino acids. Germline loops: CDR1 MNHNS, CDR2 SASEGT. J gave up 2 bases and V 7 bases, and 14 bases lay outside the gene matches. DNA for the CDR3: TGTGCCAGCATCAGGACTAGCGGGAGTTTGCGGATCCCCTACGAGCAGTACTTC. Residues: CASIRTSGSLRIPYEQYF.

This clonotype has just a few counts. The J gene is TRBJ1-1, the V gene TRBV30; D is uncertain. This CDR3 is built from 11 residues. Germline lookup yields CDR1 GTSNPN and CDR2 SVGIG (reference sequence). Trimming shortened V by 5 bases and J by 6 bases, and 10 bases separated the two germline ends. Here the CDR3 reads CAWLRAAEAFF. CDR3 nucleotides: TGTGCCTGGCTACGAGCCGCTGAAGCTTTCTTT. The full variable domain, completed using reference TRBV30 and TRBJ1-1, is SQTIHQWPATLVQPVGSPLSLECTVEGTSNPNLYWYRQAAGRGLQLLFYSVGIGQISSEVPQNLSASRPQDRQFILSSKKLLLSDSGFYLCAWLRAAEAFFGQGTRLTVV.

This clonotype was counted between two and nine times. The chain uses TRBV12-5 and TRBJ2-2; the match to TRBD2 covers 14 bases. Germline V lookup: CDR1 LGHNT, CDR2 FRNRAP. Losses at the gene ends were 0 bases for V and 5 bases for J; bases not matched to a gene: 17. The CDR3 sequence is 22 residues long. The CDR3 sequence: CASGLVQSGPGLAGVETGELFF. The CDR3 bases are TGTGCTAGTGGTTTGGTACAATCGGGGCCGGGACTAGCGGGAGTAGAGACCGGGGAGCTGTTTTTT. The full variable domain, with the rest looked up from reference TRBV12-5 and TRBJ2-2, is DARVTQTPRHKVTEMGQEVTMRCQPILGHNTVFWYRQTMMQGLELLAYFRNRAPLDDSGMPKDRFSAEMPDATLATLKIQPSEPRDSAVYFCASGLVQSGPGLAGVETGELFFGEGSRLTVL.

This clonotype was observed at least ten times. This chain joins TRBV2 and TRBJ2-6, with D unresolved. V was shortened by 6 bases and J by 0 bases, with 6 bases between the two germline ends. Germline V gene sequence: CDR1 SNHLY, CDR2 FYNNEI. The CDR3 spans 14 residues. The CDR3 DNA reads TGTGCCAGCAGGGTATCCTCTGGGGCCAACGTCCTGACTTTC. Translating it yields CASRVSSGANVLTF.

This clonotype was detected ten times or more. The chain links TRBV27 to TRBJ2-7; D possibly corresponds to TRBD2 (7 bases). Germline CDR1 and CDR2: MNHEY and SMNVEV (reference sequence). V was shortened by 5 bases and J by 1 base, with 18 bases between the two germline ends. This CDR3 contains 16 residues. The CDR3 nucleotides are TGTGCCAGCAGTGGGGTGGGGGCTAGCGGATCCTACGAGCAGTACTTC. This translates into CASSGVGASGSYEQYF.

This clonotype occurred many times. The chain has TRBV25-1 and TRBJ2-7, with D tentatively TRBD1 or TRBD2 (6 bases each). This CDR3 is built from 15 residues. Per germline, CDR1 MGHDK and CDR2 SYGVNS. Trimming removed 2 bases at V and 1 base at J, with 12 bases between. The CDR3 spells CASSERRGDSYEQYF. CDR3 sequence (DNA): TGTGCCAGCAGTGAACGGAGGGGGGATTCCTACGAGCAGTACTTC.